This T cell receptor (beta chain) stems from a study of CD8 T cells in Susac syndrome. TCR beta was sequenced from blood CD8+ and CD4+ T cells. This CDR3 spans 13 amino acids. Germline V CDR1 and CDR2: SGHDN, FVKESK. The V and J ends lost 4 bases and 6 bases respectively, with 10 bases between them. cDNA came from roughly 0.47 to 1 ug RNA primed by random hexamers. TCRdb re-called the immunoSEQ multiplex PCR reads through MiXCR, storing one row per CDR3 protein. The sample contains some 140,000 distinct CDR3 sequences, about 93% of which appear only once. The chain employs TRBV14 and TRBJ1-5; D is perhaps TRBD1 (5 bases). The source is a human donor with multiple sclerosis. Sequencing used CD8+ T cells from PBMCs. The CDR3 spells CASSPGYGQPQHF. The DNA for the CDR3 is TGTGCCAGCAGCCCAGGGTACGGTCAGCCCCAGCATTTT.